Shown below are 13 T cell receptor beta chains from a single sample sequenced in a study of shared clonotypes between healthy human individuals. Sequencing used immunoSEQ multiplex PCR; TCRdb keeps in-frame clones, though not all of them. The data show about 680,000 clones, with roughly 78% seen just once and 1.8% held by the top ten. Material for sequencing was memory CD4+ T cells sorted from blood. Stated subset: CD45RA-negative fraction. The source of these receptors is a woman aged 25 to 39 in good health.

V is TRBV10-3 and J is TRBJ2-7, with 9 bases matching TRBD2. CDR1 is ENHRY, CDR2 SYGVKD, per germline. V lost 6 bases to trimming and J lost 3 bases; unmatched junction nucleotides: 9. The CDR3 is made up of 15 amino acids. CDR3 coding DNA: TGTGCCATCAGCCTTAGCGGGGGCGCCTTCTACGAGCAGTACTTC. Protein sequence: CAISLSGGAFYEQYF.

Many counts were recorded for this clone. V gene TRBV7-7 combines with J gene TRBJ2-7, with 9 bases matching TRBD2. Germline CDR1 reads SSHAT; CDR2 reads FNYEAQ (reference sequence). The J segment lost 7 bases and the V segment lost 5 bases, leaving 9 bases of the junction unmatched. The CDR3 has 14 amino acids. Here the CDR3 reads CASSPTGLAREQYF. CDR3 sequence (DNA): TGTGCCAGCAGCCCGACCGGACTAGCGAGGGAGCAGTACTTC. The whole variable domain, filled in from reference TRBV7-7 and TRBJ2-7, reads GAGVSQSPRYKVTKRGQDVTLRCDPISSHATLYWYQQALGQGPEFLTYFNYEAQPDKSGLPSDRFSAERPEGSISTLTIQRTEQRDSAMYRCASSPTGLAREQYFGPGTRLTVT.

This sequence joins TRBV28 and TRBJ2-2; D possibly corresponds to TRBD1 (6 bases). The CDR3 has 13 residues. Germline CDR1 MDHEN, CDR2 SYDVKM. Trimming shortened V by 6 bases and J by 7 bases, and 12 bases separated the two germline ends. Here the CDR3 reads CASSLGQFGELFF. CDR3 coding DNA: TGTGCCAGCAGCCTCGGACAGTTCGGGGAGCTGTTTTTT.

The chain carries TRBV27 and TRBJ2-2, with 13 bases identical to TRBD2. J lost 8 bases, V lost 5 bases, and 5 bases had no gene match. The CDR3 sequence is 15 residues long. The V gene's germline CDR1 is MNHEY and CDR2 SMNVEV (reference sequence). The CDR3 is CASSVGTSGKGELFF. For the CDR3, the DNA is TGTGCCAGCAGTGTCGGGACTAGCGGGAAGGGGGAGCTGTTTTTT.

The rearrangement links TRBV10-3 to TRBJ1-5; D ambiguous. This CDR3 is built from 16 residues. The V gene lost 0 bases and the J gene lost 4 bases, with 13 bases spanning the gap. Germline CDR1 and CDR2: ENHRY and SYGVKD. CDR3 in amino acids: CAISESSGSMNQPQHF. In nucleotides, the CDR3 is TGTGCCATCAGTGAGTCGTCGGGCAGCATGAATCAGCCCCAGCATTTT.

The gene calls are TRBV7-7 and TRBJ2-3; TRBD1 is a possible D gene (6 bases). The germline gives CDR1 SSHAT, CDR2 FNYEAQ (reference sequence). V lost 4 bases, J lost 8 bases, and 13 bases lay in between. The CDR3 length is 13 residues. CDR3 nucleotides: TGTGCCAGCAGCTCGGACCAGGGGTCTACGCAGTATTTT. This sequence encodes CASSSDQGSTQYF.

This rearrangement joins TRBV5-1 to TRBJ2-2, with TRBD1 matching over 9 bases. Germline loops: CDR1 SGHRS, CDR2 YFSETQ. V shed 3 bases and J 4 bases; nucleotides not matched to a gene: 7. This CDR3 comprises 16 residues. Here the CDR3 reads CASSSPGTGFTGELFF. CDR3 sequence (DNA): TGCGCCAGCAGCTCACCAGGGACAGGGTTCACCGGGGAGCTGTTTTTT.

V is TRBV25-1 and J is TRBJ1-1; weak D call: TRBD1 (5 bases). The germline V and J ends were trimmed by 9 bases and 0 bases, with 11 bases remaining between them. The CDR3 loop spans 13 amino acids. Germline assignment: CDR1 MGHDK and CDR2 SYGVNS. The CDR3 protein is CASMGQVNTEAFF. The CDR3 nucleotides are TGTGCCAGTATGGGGCAGGTGAACACTGAAGCTTTCTTT.

V and J are TRBV7-9 and TRBJ2-1, with 7 bases matching TRBD2. This CDR3 is built from 15 residues. Looked up from germline, CDR1 is SEHNR and CDR2 is FQNEAQ (reference sequence). The V segment lost 3 bases and the J segment 5 bases; nucleotides outside the gene matches: 7. CDR3 protein: CASSFFAGAHNEQFF. CDR3 DNA: TGTGCCAGCAGCTTTTTTGCGGGAGCCCACAATGAGCAGTTCTTC.

A word on this clone: The sample carries other DNA sequences with the same CDR3. V gene TRBV19 combines with J gene TRBJ2-2, with 8 bases identical to TRBD2. J was trimmed by 1 base and V by 9 bases; bases with no gene match: 7. Looked up from germline, CDR1 is LNHDA and CDR2 is SQIVND (reference sequence). The CDR3 runs to 15 residues. CDR3 DNA: TGTGCCAGCTCCATAGCGGGAAGGAACACCGGGGAGCTGTTTTTT. As protein: CASSIAGRNTGELFF.

This clone was observed a handful of times. The chain couples TRBV6-1 to TRBJ1-1; no clear D gene. CDR1 is MNHNS, CDR2 SASEGT, per germline. The CDR3 sequence is 14 residues long. Trimming stripped 6 bases from V and 5 bases from J, with 16 bases between. CDR3 protein: CASSLEEGGTEAFF. CDR3 coding DNA: TGTGCCAGCAGCCTAGAGGAAGGTGGAACTGAAGCTTTCTTT.

The chain combines TRBV11-2 with TRBJ2-1, with TRBD2 matching 7 bases. Losses at the gene ends were 7 bases for V and 11 bases for J; bases not matched to a gene: 14. Germline loops: CDR1 SGHAT, CDR2 FQNNGV. The CDR3 sequence is 14 residues long. The CDR3 region is CASNRILAEGKQFF. The CDR3 nucleotides are TGTGCCAGCAACCGAATTCTAGCGGAGGGGAAGCAGTTCTTC.

This clone was seen only a few times. The rearrangement joins TRBV18 to TRBJ2-3, with 10 bases that match TRBD2. Germline V gives CDR1 KGHSH, CDR2 LQKENI. The CDR3 has 15 residues. V shed 5 bases, J shed 3 bases, and the junction held 5 bases outside the gene matches. CDR3: CASSTVLAGTDTQYF. The DNA for the CDR3 is TGTGCCAGCTCAACCGTACTAGCGGGAACAGATACGCAGTATTTT.